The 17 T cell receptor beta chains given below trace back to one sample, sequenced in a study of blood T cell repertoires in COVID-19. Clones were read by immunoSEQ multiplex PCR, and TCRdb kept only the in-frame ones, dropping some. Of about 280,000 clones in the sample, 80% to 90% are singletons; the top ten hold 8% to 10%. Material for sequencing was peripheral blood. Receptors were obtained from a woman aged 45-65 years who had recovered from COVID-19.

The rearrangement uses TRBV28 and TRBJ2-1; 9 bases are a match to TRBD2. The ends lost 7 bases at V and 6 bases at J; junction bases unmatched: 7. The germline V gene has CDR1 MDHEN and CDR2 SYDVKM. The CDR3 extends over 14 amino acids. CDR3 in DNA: TGTGCCAGCATTAAGGCTAGCGGGACCAATGAGCAGTTCTTC. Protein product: CASIKASGTNEQFF.

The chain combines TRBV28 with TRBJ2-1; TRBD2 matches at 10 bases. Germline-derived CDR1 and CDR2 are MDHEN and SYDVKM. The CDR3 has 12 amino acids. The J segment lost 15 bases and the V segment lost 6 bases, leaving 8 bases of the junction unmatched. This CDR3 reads CASSLSSGSSFF. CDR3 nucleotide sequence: TGTGCCAGCAGCCTATCTAGCGGGAGTTCGTTCTTC.

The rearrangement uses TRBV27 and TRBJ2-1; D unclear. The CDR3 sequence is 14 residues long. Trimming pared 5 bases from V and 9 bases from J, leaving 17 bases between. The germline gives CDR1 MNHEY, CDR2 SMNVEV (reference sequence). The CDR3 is CASSQLFPSSEQFF. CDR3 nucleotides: TGTGCCAGCAGTCAACTCTTTCCGAGTAGTGAGCAGTTCTTC.

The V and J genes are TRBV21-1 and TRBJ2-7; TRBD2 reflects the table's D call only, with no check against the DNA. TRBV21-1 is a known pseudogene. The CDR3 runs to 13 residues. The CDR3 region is CASSKVRGDEQYF. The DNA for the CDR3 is TGTGCCAGCAGCAAAGTCCGCGGGGACGAGCAGTACTTC.

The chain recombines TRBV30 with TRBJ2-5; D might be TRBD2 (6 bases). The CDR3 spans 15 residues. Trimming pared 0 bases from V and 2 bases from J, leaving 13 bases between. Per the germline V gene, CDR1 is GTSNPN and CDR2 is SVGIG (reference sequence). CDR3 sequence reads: CAWSVSSVRQETQYF. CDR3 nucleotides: TGTGCCTGGAGTGTTTCTAGCGTAAGGCAAGAGACCCAGTACTTC.

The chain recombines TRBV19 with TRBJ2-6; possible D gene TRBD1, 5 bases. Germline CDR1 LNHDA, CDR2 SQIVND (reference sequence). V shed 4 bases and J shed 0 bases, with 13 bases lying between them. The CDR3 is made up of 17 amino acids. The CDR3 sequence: CASSTSSTVSGANVLTF. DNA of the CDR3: TGTGCCAGTAGTACCAGCTCGACAGTCTCTGGGGCCAACGTCCTGACTTTC.

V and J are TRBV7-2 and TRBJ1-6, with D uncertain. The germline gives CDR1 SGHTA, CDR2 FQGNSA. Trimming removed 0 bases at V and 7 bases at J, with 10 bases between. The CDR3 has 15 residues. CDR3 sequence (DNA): TGTGCCAGCAGCTTAGCGTATGGAGGAAATTCACCCCTCCACTTT. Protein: CASSLAYGGNSPLHF.

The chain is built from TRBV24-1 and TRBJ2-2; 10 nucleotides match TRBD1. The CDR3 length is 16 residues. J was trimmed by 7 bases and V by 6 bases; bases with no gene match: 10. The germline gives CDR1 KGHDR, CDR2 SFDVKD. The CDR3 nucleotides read TGTGCCACCAGTTTCGGGGACAGGGGATATGGCGGGGAGCTGTTTTTT. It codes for CATSFGDRGYGGELFF.

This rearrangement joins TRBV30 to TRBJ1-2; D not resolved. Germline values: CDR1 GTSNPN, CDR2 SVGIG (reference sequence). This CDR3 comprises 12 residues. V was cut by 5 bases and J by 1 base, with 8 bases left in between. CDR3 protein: CAWAGINYGYTF. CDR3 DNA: TGTGCCTGGGCGGGGATTAACTATGGCTACACCTTC.

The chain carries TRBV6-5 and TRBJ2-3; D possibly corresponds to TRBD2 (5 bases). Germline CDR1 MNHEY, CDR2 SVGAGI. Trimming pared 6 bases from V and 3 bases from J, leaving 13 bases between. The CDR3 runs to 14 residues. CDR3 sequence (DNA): TGTGCCAGCAGCCGACTACAAACGACAGATACGCAGTATTTT. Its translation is CASSRLQTTDTQYF.

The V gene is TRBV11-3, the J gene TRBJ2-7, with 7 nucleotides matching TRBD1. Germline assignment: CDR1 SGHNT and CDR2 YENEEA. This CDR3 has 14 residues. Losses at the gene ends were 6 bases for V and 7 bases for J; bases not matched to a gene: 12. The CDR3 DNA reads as TGTGCCAGCAGTCGCGACAGGGCCTTGGGGGAGCAGTACTTC. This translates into CASSRDRALGEQYF.

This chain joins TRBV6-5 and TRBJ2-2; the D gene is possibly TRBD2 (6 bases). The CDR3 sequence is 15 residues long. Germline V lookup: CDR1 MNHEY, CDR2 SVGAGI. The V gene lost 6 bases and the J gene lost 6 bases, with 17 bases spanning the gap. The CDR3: CASRAGFGGAGELFF. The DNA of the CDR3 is TGTGCCAGCAGAGCAGGGTTCGGAGGGGCCGGGGAGCTGTTTTTT.

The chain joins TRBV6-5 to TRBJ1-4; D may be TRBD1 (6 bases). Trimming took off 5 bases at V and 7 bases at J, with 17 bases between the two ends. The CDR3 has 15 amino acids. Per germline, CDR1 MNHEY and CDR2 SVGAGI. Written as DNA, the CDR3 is TGTGCCAGCAGTCGCCACAGGGCTGAGGGTGAAAAACTGTTTTTT. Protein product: CASSRHRAEGEKLFF.

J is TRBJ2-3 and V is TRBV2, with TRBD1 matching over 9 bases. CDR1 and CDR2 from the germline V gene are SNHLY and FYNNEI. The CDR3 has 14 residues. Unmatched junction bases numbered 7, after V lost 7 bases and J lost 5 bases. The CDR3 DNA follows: TGTGCCAGCATTAAACAGGGGGCTATAGATACGCAGTATTTT. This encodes CASIKQGAIDTQYF.

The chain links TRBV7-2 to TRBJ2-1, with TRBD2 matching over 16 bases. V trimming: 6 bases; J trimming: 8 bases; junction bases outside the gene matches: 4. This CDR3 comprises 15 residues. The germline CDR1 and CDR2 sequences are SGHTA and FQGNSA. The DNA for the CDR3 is TGTGCCAGCAGGCCGGGACTAGCGGGGGGGTATGAGCAGTTCTTC. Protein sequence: CASRPGLAGGYEQFF.

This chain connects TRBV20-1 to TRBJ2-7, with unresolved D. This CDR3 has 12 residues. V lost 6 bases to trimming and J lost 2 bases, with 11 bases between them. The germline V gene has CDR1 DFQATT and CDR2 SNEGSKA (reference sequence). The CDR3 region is CSASKETYEQYF. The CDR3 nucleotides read TGCAGTGCCAGTAAGGAGACCTACGAGCAGTACTTC.

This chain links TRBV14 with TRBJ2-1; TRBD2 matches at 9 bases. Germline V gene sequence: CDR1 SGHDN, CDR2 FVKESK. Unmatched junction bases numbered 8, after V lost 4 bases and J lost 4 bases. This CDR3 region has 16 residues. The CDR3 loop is CASSPRVTSGYNEQFF. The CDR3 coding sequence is TGTGCCAGCAGCCCTAGGGTAACTAGCGGGTACAATGAGCAGTTCTTC. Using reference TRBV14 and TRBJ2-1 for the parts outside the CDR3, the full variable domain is EAGVTQFPSHSVIEKGQTVTLRCDPISGHDNLYWYRRVMGKEIKFLLHFVKESKQDESGMPNNRFLAERTGGTYSTLKVQPAELEDSGVYFCASSPRVTSGYNEQFFGPGTRLTVL.